Listed below are T cell receptor beta chains from one sample, sequenced in a study of blood T cell repertoires in COVID-19. Repertoires were generated with immunoSEQ multiplex PCR, while TCRdb's copy carries only in-frame clones and drops some. The sample lists some 250,000 clones; 70% to 90% were seen once. Sequencing used PBMCs or T cells enriched from blood (not recorded which). Receptors originate from a woman between 45 and 65 years old who had recovered from COVID-19. The CDR3 runs from the conserved cysteine through the conserved F or W. The D gene is left open where the match is weak. Only some rows state a clone size, as once, few, many or a class for expanded clones.

>TRBJ2-1|16|-|TRBD2|TRBV19
TGTGCCAGTAGTGGGGGACTAGCGGGATCCTACAATGAGCAGTTCTTC
CASSGGLAGSYNEQFF
>TRBJ2-4|14|-|-|TRBV6-5
TGTGCCAGCAGGGAGCTTACGGATAAAAACATTCAGTACTTC
CASRELTDKNIQYF
>TRBJ1-5|13|-|TRBD1|TRBV6-5
TGTGCCAGCAGGGACAGGGACAATCAGCCCCAGCATTTT
CASRDRDNQPQHF
>TRBJ2-7|14|-|-|TRBV11-3
TGTGCCAGCAGCTTACATGCCAGGACCTACGAGCAGTACTTC
CASSLHARTYEQYF
>TRBJ1-2|12|-|-|TRBV18
TGTGCCAGCTCATGGTCAGGGGACGGCTACACCTTC
CASSWSGDGYTF
>TRBJ1-3|15|few|-|TRBV6-5
TGTGCCAGCAGTCGACAGATCCGACCTGGAAACACCATATATTTT
CASSRQIRPGNTIYF
>TRBJ2-1|15|few|-|TRBV18
TGTGCCAGCTCACCAAGGTCAGCGTCCTACAATGAGCAGTTCTTC
CASSPRSASYNEQFF
>TRBJ1-5|12|-|-|TRBV27
TGTGCCAGCAGGGGGGGGGATCAGCCCCAGCATTTT
CASRGGDQPQHF
>TRBJ2-7|15|-|TRBD1|TRBV5-1
TGCGCCAGCAGCTTGCTGCAGGGGGCGGCCTACGAGCAGTACTTC
CASSLLQGAAYEQYF
>TRBJ1-5|17|-|-|TRBV7-2
TGTGCCAGCAGCTTAGGGTGGAGGGATCGGAGCAATCAGCCCCAGCATTTT
CASSLGWRDRSNQPQHF
>TRBJ2-3|15|-|TRBD1|TRBV28
TGTGCCACCTCAGATATTGGACAGGGCACAGATACGCAGTATTTT
CATSDIGQGTDTQYF
>TRBJ2-7|17|-|TRBD2|TRBV3-1/TRBV3-2
TGTGCCAGCAGCCCCTGGACTAGCGGGAGGGGATCCTACGAGCAGTACTTC
CASSPWTSGRGSYEQYF
>TRBJ2-7|14|-|TRBD2|TRBV7-9
TGTGCCAGCAGCTTAGCGGGAGGGCCGGGGGAGCAGTACTTC
CASSLAGGPGEQYF
>TRBJ2-7|18|-|TRBD2|TRBV5-4
TGTGCCAGCAGCTTAGAGGCAACCCTTGGCGGGAGGACCGGCGAGCAGTACTTC
CASSLEATLGGRTGEQYF
>TRBJ1-3|17|once|TRBD1|TRBV7-2
TGTGCCAGCAGCTTAACCGGGACAGGGAGCTCTGGAAACACCATATATTTT
CASSLTGTGSSGNTIYF